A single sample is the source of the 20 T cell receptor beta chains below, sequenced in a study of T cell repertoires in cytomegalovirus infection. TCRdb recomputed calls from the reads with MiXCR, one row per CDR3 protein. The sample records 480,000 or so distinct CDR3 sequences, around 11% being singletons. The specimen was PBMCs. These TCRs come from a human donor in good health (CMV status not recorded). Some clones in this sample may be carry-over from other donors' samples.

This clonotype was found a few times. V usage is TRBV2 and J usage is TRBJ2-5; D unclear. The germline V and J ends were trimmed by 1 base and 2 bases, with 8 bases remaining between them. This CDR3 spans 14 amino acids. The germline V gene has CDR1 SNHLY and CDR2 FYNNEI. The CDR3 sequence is CASSEGRAQETQYF. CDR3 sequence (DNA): TGTGCCAGCAGTGAAGGGCGAGCGCAAGAGACCCAGTACTTC.

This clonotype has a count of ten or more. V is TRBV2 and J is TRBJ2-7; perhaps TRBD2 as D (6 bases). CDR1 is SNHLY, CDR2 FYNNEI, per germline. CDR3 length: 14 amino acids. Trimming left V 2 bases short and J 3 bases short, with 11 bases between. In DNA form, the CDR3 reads TGTGCCAGCAGTGAACGGGACTCCTACTACGAGCAGTACTTC. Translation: CASSERDSYYEQYF.

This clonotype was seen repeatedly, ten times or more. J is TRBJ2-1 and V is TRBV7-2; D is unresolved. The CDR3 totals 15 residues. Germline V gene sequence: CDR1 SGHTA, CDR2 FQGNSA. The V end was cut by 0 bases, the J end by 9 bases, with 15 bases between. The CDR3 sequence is CASSLAQVIAVEQFF. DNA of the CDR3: TGTGCCAGCAGCTTAGCGCAGGTAATAGCAGTTGAGCAGTTCTTC.

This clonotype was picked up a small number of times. CDR3 in DNA: TGTGCCAGCAGTTCCGGGGACAGGGGACAGTTCTTC. It encodes CASSSGDRGQFF. The chain recombines TRBV12-3 or TRBV12-4 with TRBJ2-1; TRBD1 matches 10 bases. This CDR3 has 12 residues. J gave up 13 bases and V 4 bases, and 4 bases lay outside the gene matches.

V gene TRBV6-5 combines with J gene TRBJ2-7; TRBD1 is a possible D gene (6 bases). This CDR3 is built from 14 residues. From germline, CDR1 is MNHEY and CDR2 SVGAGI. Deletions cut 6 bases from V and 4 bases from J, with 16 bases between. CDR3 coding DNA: TGTGCCAGCAGAAGTCTCGGACAGAATTACGAGCAGTACTTC. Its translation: CASRSLGQNYEQYF.

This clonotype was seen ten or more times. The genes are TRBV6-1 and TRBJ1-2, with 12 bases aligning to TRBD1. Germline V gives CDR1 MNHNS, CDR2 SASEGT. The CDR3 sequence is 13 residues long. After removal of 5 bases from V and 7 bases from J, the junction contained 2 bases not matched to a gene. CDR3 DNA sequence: TGTGCCAGCAGTCGGGGACAGGGGGCTGGCTACACCTTC. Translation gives CASSRGQGAGYTF.

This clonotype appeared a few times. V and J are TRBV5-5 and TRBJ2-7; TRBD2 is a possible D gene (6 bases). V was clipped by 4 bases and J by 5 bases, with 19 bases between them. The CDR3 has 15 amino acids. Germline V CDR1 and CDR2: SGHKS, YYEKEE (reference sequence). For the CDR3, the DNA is TGTGCCAGCAGCCCTCTTGGCGGGACCTACGACGAGCAGTACTTC. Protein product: CASSPLGGTYDEQYF.

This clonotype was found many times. The CDR3 DNA reads TGTGCCACCAGTGACAGGGACTGGAGCTCCTACAATGAGCAGTTCTTC. Translation gives CATSDRDWSSYNEQFF. The rearrangement joins TRBV24-1 to TRBJ2-1; the D gene is possibly TRBD2 (6 bases). The CDR3 spans 16 residues. The ends were cut back, 4 bases at V and 0 bases at J, with 12 bases in the middle. Germline V gives CDR1 KGHDR, CDR2 SFDVKD.

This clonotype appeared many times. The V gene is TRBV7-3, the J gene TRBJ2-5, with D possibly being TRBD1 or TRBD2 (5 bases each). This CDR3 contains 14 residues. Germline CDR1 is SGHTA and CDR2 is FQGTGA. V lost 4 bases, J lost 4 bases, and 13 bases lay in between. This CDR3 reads CASSSFGAGETQYF. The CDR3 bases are TGTGCCAGCAGCTCCTTCGGGGCGGGAGAGACCCAGTACTTC.

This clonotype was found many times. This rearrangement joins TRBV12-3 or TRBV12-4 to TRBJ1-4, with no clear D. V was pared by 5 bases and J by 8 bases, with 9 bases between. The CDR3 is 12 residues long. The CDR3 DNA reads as TGTGCCAGCAGTGAATTTGGGGAAAAACTGTTTTTT. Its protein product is CASSEFGEKLFF.

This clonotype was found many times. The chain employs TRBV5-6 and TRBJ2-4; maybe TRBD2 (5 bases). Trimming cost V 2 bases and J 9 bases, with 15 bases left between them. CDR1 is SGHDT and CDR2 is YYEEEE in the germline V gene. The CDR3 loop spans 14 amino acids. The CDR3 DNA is TGTGCCAGCAGCTTCCGGGCTAGCCCGGCCATTCAGTACTTC. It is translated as CASSFRASPAIQYF.

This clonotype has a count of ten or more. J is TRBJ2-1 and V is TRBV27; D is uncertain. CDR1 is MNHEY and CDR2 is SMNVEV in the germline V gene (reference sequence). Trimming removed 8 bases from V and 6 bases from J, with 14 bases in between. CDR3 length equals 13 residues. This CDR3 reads CASRPLNGNEQFF. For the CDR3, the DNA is TGTGCCAGCCGCCCCCTCAATGGCAATGAGCAGTTCTTC.

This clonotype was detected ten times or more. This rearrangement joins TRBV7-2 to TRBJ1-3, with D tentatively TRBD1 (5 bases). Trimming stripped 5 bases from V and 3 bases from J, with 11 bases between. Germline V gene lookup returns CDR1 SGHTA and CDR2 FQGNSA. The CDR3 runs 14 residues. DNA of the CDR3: TGTGCCAGCAGCCCAGGGAGAGGTGGAAACACCATATATTTT. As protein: CASSPGRGGNTIYF. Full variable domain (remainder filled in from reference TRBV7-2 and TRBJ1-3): GAGVSQSPSNKVTEKGKDVELRCDPISGHTALYWYRQSLGQGLEFLIYFQGNSAPDKSGLPSDRFSAERTGGSVSTLTIQRTQQEDSAVYLCASSPGRGGNTIYFGEGSWLTVV.

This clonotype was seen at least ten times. As DNA, the CDR3 is TGTGCCAGCAACTCCCGGGAAGGGGGCACTTATTCACCCCTCCACTTT. Protein: CASNSREGGTYSPLHF. The J gene is TRBJ1-6, the V gene TRBV7-9; 7 positions agree with TRBD1. This CDR3 contains 16 residues. V was pared by 7 bases and J by 8 bases, with 14 bases of the junction left unmatched. Germline CDR1 reads SEHNR; CDR2 reads FQNEAQ (reference sequence).

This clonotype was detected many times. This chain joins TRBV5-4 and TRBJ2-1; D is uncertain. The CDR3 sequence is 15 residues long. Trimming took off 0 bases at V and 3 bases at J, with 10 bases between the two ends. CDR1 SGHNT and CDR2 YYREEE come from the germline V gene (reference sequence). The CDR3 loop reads CASSLVLTDYNEQFF. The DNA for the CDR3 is TGTGCCAGCAGCTTGGTACTAACCGACTACAATGAGCAGTTCTTC.

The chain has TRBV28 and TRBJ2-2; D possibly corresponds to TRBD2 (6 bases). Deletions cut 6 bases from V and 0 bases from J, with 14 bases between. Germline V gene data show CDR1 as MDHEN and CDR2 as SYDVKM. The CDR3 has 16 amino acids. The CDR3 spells CASRAWSGANTGELFF. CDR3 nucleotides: TGTGCCAGCAGGGCGTGGTCGGGAGCGAACACCGGGGAGCTGTTTTTT.

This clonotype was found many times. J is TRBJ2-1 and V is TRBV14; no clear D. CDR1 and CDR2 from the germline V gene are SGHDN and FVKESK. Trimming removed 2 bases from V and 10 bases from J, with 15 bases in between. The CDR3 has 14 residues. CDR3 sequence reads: CASSQSNPSEEQFF. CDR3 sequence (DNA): TGTGCCAGCAGCCAAAGTAACCCATCCGAGGAGCAGTTCTTC.

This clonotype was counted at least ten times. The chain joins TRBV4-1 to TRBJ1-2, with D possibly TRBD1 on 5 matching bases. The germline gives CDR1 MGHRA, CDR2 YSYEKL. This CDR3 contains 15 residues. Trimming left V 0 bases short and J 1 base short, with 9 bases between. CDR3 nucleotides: TGCGCCAGCAGCCAAGATACAGGACATAACTATGGCTACACCTTC. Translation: CASSQDTGHNYGYTF.

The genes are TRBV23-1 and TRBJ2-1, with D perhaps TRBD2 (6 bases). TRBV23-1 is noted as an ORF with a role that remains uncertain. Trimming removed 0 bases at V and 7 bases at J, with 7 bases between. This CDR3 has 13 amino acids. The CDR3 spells CASSQSEGNEQFF. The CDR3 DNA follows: TGCGCCAGCAGTCAATCGGAGGGGAATGAGCAGTTCTTC.

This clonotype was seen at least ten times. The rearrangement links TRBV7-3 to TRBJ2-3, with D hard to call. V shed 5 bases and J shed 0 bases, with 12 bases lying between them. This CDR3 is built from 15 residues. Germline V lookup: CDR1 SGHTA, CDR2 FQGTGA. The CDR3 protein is CASSPPGSSTDTQYF. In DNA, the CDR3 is TGTGCCAGCAGCCCCCCAGGATCTAGCACAGATACGCAGTATTTT.